A selection of T cell receptor beta chains follows, all from one sample in a study of Ad26.COV2.S vaccination and SARS-CoV-2 variants. Some clones are missing from TCRdb's copy, which holds only in-frame ones; the method was immunoSEQ multiplex PCR. This sample has 250,000 to 300,000 clones, with 87% found just once. The sample in question was peripheral blood, obtained in a trial of Ad26.COV2.S vaccine versus placebo. Source of these receptors: a person between 18 and 65 years old who received the Ad26.COV2.S COVID-19 vaccine or a placebo. The CDR3 runs from the conserved cysteine through the conserved F or W. Fields, in order: D gene, clone size, J gene, V gene, CDR3 protein, CDR3 DNA. A D gene is named only where the DNA matches it firmly. Clone size, where shown, is once, few, many, or a class for clones that have expanded.

NA NA TRBJ2-7 TRBV6-1 CASSEAYGTYEQYF TGTGCCAGCAGTGAAGCTTATGGAACCTACGAGCAGTACTTC
NA NA TRBJ2-1 TRBV4-2 CASSQDGGRSYNEQFF TGTGCCAGCAGCCAAGATGGCGGACGCTCCTACAATGAGCAGTTCTTC
NA NA TRBJ1-1 TRBV6-6 CASSFGGRNTEAFF TGTGCCAGCAGTTTCGGGGGGCGGAACACTGAAGCTTTCTTT
NA NA TRBJ1-2 TRBV18 CASSPQKGTNYGYTF TGTGCCAGCTCACCACAGAAGGGAACTAACTATGGCTACACCTTC
TRBD2 NA TRBJ2-3 TRBV5-4 CASSWRTSGSSDTQYF TGTGCCAGCAGTTGGCGAACTAGCGGATCTTCAGATACGCAGTATTTT
NA NA TRBJ2-3 TRBV28 CASSPASTDTQYF TGTGCCAGCAGCCCCGCAAGCACAGATACGCAGTATTTT
NA NA TRBJ2-5 TRBV7-3 CASSESGGLPETQYF TGTGCCAGCAGCGAATCGGGGGGCCTCCCAGAGACCCAGTACTTC
NA NA TRBJ1-6 TRBV7-6 CASSARHDNSPLHF TGTGCCAGCAGCGCTCGACACGATAATTCACCCCTCCACTTT
TRBD1 NA TRBJ2-4 TRBV15 CATSRRAQGFAKNIQYF TGTGCCACCAGCAGACGAGCACAGGGGTTTGCCAAAAACATTCAGTACTTC
TRBD1 NA TRBJ1-5 TRBV6-5 CASSYGGQGDNQPQHF TGTGCCAGCAGTTACGGTGGACAGGGTGACAATCAGCCCCAGCATTTT
NA NA TRBJ1-6 TRBV6-5 CASSSGESLYNSPLHF TGTGCCAGCAGTTCAGGGGAATCCCTCTATAATTCACCCCTCCACTTT
NA once TRBJ2-1 TRBV6-5 CASSYGSTHNEQFF TGTGCCAGCAGTTACGGTTCGACTCACAATGAGCAGTTCTTC
NA NA TRBJ2-3 TRBV27 CASSFGGDTQYF TGTGCCAGCAGTTTCGGAGGGGATACGCAGTATTTT
NA NA TRBJ1-1 TRBV12-5 CASGLVPGDTEAFF TGTGCTAGTGGTTTGGTACCAGGGGACACTGAAGCTTTCTTT
NA NA TRBJ2-7 TRBV14 CASSFGHSYEQYF TGTGCCAGCAGCTTCGGACACTCCTACGAGCAGTACTTC
TRBD1 NA TRBJ1-2 TRBV4-3 CASSQDRTGGESVYGYTF TGCGCCAGCAGCCAAGACCGGACAGGGGGCGAAAGCGTTTATGGCTACACCTTC
NA once TRBJ1-2 TRBV6-5 CASSYTLQGNYGYTF TGTGCCAGCAGTTACACATTACAGGGAAACTATGGCTACACCTTC
NA NA TRBJ2-7 TRBV18 CASSSYSGGASYEQYF TGTGCCAGCTCATCATATAGCGGTGGGGCCTCCTACGAGCAGTACTTC
NA NA TRBJ2-2 TRBV7-3 CASSSSGTPPGELFF TGTGCCAGCAGCTCCTCCGGGACTCCGCCCGGGGAGCTGTTTTTT
NA NA TRBJ2-3 TRBV30 CAWEVDSSTDTQYF TGTGCCTGGGAAGTCGACAGTAGCACAGATACGCAGTATTTT
TRBD2 NA TRBJ2-7 TRBV4-1 CASSQDRGTSGRASASYEQYF TGCGCCAGCAGCCAAGATCGGGGTACTAGCGGGAGGGCCTCGGCTTCCTACGAGCAGTACTTC
NA NA TRBJ1-2 TRBV5-1 CASSLGSGGYGYTF TGCGCCAGCAGCTTGGGATCCGGGGGCTATGGCTACACCTTC
NA NA TRBJ1-2 TRBV27 CASSLSYPGIGGYTF TGTGCCAGCAGTTTATCCTACCCAGGGATCGGTGGCTACACCTTC
TRBD1 once TRBJ2-7 TRBV30 CAWSADRGYEQYF TGTGCCTGGAGTGCGGACAGGGGGTACGAGCAGTACTTC
TRBD2 NA TRBJ2-3 TRBV4-2 CASSPLSGGGSDTQYF TGTGCCAGCAGCCCCCTTAGCGGGGGCGGATCAGATACGCAGTATTTT